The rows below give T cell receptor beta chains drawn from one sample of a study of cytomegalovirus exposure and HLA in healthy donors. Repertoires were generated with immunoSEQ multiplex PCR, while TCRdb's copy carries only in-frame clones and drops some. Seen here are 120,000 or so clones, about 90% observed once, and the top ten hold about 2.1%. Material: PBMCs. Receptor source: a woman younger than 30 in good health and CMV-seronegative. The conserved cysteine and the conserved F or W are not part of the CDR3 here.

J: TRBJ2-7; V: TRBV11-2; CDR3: ASSLGSGAVYEQY
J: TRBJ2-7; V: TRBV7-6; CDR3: ASSLEGLAGVYEQY
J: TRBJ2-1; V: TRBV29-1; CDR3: SVYMVAGEQF
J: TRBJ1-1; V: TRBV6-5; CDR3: ASSRQAQGVTEAF
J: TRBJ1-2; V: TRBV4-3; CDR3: ASSQDLGTAYGYT
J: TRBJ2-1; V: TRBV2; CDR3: ASSEASGGAFEQF
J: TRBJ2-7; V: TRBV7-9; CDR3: ASSLGTGTGTYEQY
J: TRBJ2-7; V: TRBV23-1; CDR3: ASSQEQGI
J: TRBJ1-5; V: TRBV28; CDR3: ASRRDRVYDQPQH
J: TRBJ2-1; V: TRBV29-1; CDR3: SVRTGTLYNEQF
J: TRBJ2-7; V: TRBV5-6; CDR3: ASSPGGYEQY
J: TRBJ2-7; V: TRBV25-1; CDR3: ASSTRDRVNEQY
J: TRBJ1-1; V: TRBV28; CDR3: ASSLVGGGTEAF
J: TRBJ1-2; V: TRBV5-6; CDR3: ASSLVGGGAGDGYT
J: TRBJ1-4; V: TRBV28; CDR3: ASSFWGTGEDEKLF
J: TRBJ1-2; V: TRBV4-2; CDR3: ASSHRSRDRDFHGYT
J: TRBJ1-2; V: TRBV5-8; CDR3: ASSKTFTTYYGYT
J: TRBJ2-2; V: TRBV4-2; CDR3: ASSQDSRRLNTGELF
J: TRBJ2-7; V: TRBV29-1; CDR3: SVSGRFSYEQY
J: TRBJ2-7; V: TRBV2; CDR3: ASSEESYGSHEQY
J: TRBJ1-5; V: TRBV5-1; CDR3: ASREQEGQPQH
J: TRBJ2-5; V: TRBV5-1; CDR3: ASSTSGGPGETQY
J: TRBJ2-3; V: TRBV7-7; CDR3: ASSLGLAGSTDTQY
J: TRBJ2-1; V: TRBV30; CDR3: AWKQVGGPDEQF
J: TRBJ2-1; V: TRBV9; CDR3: ASSVASGGGNEQF
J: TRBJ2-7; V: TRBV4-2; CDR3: ASSQDGLAGMVGYEQY
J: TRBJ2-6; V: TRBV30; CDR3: AGRQGRAGANVLT
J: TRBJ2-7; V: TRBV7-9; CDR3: ASSPSGRAGSVHEQY
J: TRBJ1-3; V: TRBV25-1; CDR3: ASSEGSSGNTIY
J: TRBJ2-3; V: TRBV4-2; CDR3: ASSQVTSGGNTQY
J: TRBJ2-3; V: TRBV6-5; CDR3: ASSYSGTNTDTQY
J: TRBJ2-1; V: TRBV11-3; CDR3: ASTFLAGPSYNEQF
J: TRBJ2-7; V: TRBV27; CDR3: ASSLVDLRGEQY
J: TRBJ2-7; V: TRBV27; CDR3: ASSLQGPSYEQY
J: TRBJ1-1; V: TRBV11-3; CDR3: ASSLGRAKKSTEAF
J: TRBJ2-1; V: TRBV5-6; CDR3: ASSTDREQF
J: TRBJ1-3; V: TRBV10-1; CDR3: ASSETAGTGINTIY
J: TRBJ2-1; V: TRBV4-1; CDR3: ASRGANEQF
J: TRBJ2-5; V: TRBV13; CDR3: ASSLEGGAETQY
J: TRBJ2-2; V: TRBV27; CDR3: ASSSIQGGRDTGELF
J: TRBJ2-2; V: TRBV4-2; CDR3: ASSQDRQGARANTGELF
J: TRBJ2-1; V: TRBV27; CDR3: ASSFRNPGLAGPSSYNEQF
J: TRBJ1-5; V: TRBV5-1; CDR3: ASSRDRDQPQH
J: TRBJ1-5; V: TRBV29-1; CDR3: SAKTGENQPQH
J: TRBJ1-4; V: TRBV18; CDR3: ASSPPGLTGVSEKLF
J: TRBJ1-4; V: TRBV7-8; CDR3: ASSSGLTGSEKLF
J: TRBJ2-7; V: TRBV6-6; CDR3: ASSRTRTSGLYEQY
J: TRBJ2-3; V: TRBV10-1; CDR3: ASSLAGASTDTQY
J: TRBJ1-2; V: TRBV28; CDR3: ASSNGGPIYGYT
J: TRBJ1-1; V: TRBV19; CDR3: ASRAGTGNTEAF